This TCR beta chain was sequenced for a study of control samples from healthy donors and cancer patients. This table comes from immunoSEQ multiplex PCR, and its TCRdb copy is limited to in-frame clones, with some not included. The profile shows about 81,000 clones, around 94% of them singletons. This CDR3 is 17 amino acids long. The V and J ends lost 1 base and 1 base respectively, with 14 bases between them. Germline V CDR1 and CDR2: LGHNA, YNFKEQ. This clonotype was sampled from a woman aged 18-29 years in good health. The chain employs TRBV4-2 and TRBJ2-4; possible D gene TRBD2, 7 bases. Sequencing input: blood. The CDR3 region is CASSQVMGGGAKNIQYF. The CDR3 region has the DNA TGTGCCAGCAGCCAAGTGATGGGAGGGGGGGCCAAAAACATTCAGTACTTC.